This T cell receptor (beta chain) appears in the sequencing data of a study of T-cell reconstitution after alpha-beta-depleted transplantation in children. TCRbeta library preparation incorporated unique molecular identifiers. Each CDR3 protein gets one entry after TCRdb re-called the PCR reads with MiXCR. Here the sample spans around 100,000 distinct CDR3 sequences, under 13% being singletons. Germline V gene lookup returns CDR1 MNHEY and CDR2 SVGAGI. The CDR3 length is 15 residues. Trimming pared 0 bases from V and 12 bases from J, leaving 20 bases between. This sequence joins TRBV6-5 and TRBJ1-1; D not certain. This sample comprised PBMCs, obtained before TCRalphabeta/CD19-depleted stem cell transplant. The receptor was isolated from a boy between 2 and 15 years old with acute lymphoblastic leukemia, due to receive a stem cell transplant. CDR3 residues: CASSYSLPNGRKPFF. CDR3 nucleotides: TGTGCCAGCAGTTACTCTCTCCCAAACGGAAGGAAGCCTTTCTTT.